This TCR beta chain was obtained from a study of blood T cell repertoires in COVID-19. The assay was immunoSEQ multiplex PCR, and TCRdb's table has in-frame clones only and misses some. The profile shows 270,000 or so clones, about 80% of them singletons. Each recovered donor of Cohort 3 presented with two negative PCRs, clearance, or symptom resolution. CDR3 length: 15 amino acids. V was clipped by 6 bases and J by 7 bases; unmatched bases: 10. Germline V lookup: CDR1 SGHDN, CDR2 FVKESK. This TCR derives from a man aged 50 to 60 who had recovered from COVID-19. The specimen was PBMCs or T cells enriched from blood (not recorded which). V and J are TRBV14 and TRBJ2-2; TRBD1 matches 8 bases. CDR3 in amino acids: CASSLRTGSGGELFF. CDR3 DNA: TGTGCCAGCAGTCTCCGGACAGGGTCCGGCGGGGAGCTGTTTTTT.